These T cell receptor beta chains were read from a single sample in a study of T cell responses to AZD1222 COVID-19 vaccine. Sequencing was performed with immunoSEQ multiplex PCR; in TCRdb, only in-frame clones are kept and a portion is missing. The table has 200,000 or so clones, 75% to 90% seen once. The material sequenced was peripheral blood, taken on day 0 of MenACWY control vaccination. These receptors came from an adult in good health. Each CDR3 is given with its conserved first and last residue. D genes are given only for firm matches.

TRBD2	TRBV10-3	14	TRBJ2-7	CAIRPSGGPHEQYF	TGTGCCATCAGACCTAGCGGGGGGCCCCACGAGCAGTACTTC
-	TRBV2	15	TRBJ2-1	CASSHPGSSYNEQFF	TGTGCCAGCAGTCACCCAGGGAGCTCCTACAATGAGCAGTTCTTC
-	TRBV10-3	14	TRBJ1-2	CAISESRVAMGYTF	TGTGCCATCAGTGAGTCGAGAGTTGCTATGGGCTACACCTTC
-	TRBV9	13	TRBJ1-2	CASSVDGNYGYTF	TGTGCCAGCAGCGTAGATGGGAACTATGGCTACACCTTC
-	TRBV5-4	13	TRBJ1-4	CASSSYVNEKLFF	TGTGCCAGCAGCTCTTACGTGAATGAAAAACTGTTTTTT
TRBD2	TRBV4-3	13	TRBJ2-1	CASSQGRREEQFF	TGCGCCAGCAGCCAAGGACGGCGGGAGGAGCAGTTCTTC
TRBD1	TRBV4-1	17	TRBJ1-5	CASSQDIIANRGQPQHF	TGCGCCAGCAGCCAAGATATAATCGCAAACAGGGGTCAGCCCCAGCATTTT
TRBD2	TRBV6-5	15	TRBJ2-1	CASRRTGGSYNEQFF	TGTGCCAGCAGGCGGACGGGGGGGTCCTACAATGAGCAGTTCTTC
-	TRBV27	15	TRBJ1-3	CASSLFGSSGNTIYF	TGTGCCAGCAGTTTATTTGGCAGTTCTGGAAACACCATATATTTT
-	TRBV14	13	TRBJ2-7	CASSHGGAHEQYF	TGTGCCAGCAGCCACGGAGGGGCCCACGAGCAGTACTTC
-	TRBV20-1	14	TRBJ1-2	CSASDQTPNYGYTF	TGCAGTGCTAGTGACCAGACACCTAACTATGGCTACACCTTC
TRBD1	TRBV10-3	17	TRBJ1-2	CAINSGTEEMTNYGYTF	TGTGCCATCAATTCCGGGACAGAAGAGATGACTAACTATGGCTACACCTTC
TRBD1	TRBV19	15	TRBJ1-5	CASRNRTGSNQPQHF	TGTGCCAGTAGAAATCGGACAGGTAGCAATCAGCCCCAGCATTTT
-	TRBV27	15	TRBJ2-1	CASSMYQGLYNEQFF	TGTGCCAGCAGTATGTACCAGGGGCTCTACAATGAGCAGTTCTTC
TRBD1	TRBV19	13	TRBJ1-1	CASSWQGGTEAFF	TGTGCCAGTAGTTGGCAGGGGGGCACTGAAGCTTTCTTT
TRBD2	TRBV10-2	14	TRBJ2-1	CASRTSGRGDEQFF	TGCGCCAGCCGGACTAGCGGGAGGGGGGATGAGCAGTTCTTC
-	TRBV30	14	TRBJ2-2	CAWLRDGNTGELFF	TGTGCCTGGCTCCGGGACGGGAACACCGGGGAGCTGTTTTTT